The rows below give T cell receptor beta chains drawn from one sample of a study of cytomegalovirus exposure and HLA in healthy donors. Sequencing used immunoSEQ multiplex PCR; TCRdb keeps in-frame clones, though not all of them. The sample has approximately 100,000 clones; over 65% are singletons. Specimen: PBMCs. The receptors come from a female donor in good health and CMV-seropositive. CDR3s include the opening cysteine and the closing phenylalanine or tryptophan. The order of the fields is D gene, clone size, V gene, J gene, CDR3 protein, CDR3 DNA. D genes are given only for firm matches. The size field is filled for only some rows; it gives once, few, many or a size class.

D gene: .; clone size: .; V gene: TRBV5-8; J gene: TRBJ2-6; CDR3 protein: CASSLVGRNSGANVLTF; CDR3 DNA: TGTGCCAGCAGCTTGGTGGGCAGAAACTCTGGGGCCAACGTCCTGACTTTC
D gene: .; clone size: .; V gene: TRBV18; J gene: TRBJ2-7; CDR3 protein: CASSPRDTSYEQYF; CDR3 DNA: TGTGCCAGCTCACCACGGGACACCTCCTACGAGCAGTACTTC
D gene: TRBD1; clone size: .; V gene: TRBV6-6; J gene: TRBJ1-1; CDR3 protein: CASSLYRGWNTEAFF; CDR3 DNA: TGTGCCAGCAGTTTATACAGGGGGTGGAACACTGAAGCTTTCTTT
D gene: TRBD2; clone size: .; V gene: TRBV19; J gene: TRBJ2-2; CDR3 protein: CASRRTSGSVGTGELFF; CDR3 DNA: TGTGCCAGTAGGAGGACTAGCGGGAGCGTTGGGACCGGGGAGCTGTTTTTT
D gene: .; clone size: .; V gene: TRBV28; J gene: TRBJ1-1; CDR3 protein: CASRKGGRYTEAFF; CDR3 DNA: TGTGCCAGCAGAAAAGGAGGCAGATACACTGAAGCTTTCTTT
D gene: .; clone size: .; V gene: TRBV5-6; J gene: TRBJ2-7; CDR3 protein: CASSLRGLRIEQYF; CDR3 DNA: TGTGCCAGCAGCTTAAGGGGACTCCGCATCGAGCAGTACTTC
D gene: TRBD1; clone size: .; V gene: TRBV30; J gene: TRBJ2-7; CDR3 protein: CAWTWRQGFYEQYF; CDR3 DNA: TGTGCCTGGACGTGGAGACAGGGGTTCTACGAGCAGTACTTC
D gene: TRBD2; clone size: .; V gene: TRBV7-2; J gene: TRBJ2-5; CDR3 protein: CASRPLGLAGGGLKTQYF; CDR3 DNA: TGTGCCAGCAGACCCTTGGGACTAGCGGGAGGAGGACTAAAGACCCAGTACTTC
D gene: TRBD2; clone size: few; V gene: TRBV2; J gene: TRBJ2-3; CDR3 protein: CASSEQLAGAPPDTQYF; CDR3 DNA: TGTGCCAGCAGTGAGCAACTAGCGGGGGCCCCCCCAGATACGCAGTATTTT
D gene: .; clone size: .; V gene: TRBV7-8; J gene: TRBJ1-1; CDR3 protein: CASSTKRFLGARNVGTEAFF; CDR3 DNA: TGTGCCAGCAGCACAAAAAGGTTCCTTGGGGCGCGTAATGTCGGCACTGAAGCTTTCTTT
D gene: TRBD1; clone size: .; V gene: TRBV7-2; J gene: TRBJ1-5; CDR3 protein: CASSVQGSNQPQHF; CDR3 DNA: TGTGCCAGCAGCGTACAGGGGAGCAATCAGCCCCAGCATTTT
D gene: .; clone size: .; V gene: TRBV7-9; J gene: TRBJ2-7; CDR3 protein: CASSLVTEQYF; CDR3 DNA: TGTGCCAGCAGCTTAGTAACTGAGCAGTACTTC
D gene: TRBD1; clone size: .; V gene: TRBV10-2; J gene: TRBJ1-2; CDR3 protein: CASSIQGTYGYTF; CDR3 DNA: TGCGCCAGCAGCATACAGGGGACCTATGGCTACACCTTC
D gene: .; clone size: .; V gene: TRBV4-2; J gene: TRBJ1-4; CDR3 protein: CASSQGPTQTEKLFF; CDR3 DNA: TGTGCCAGCAGCCAGGGCCCGACGCAGACAGAAAAACTGTTTTTT
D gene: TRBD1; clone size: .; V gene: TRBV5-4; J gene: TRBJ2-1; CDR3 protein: CASSLGSGTGIGEQFF; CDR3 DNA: TGTGCCAGCAGCTTGGGCTCCGGGACAGGGATCGGTGAGCAGTTCTTC
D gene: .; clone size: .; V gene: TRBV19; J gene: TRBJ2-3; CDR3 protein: CASSEGRATQYF; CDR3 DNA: TGTGCCAGTAGCGAGGGAAGAGCGACGCAGTATTTT
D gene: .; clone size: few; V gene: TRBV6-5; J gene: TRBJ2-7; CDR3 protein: CASSDSSTYEQYF; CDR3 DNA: TGTGCCAGCAGTGACAGCTCCACCTACGAGCAGTACTTC
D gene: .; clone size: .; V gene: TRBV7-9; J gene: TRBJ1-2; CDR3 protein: CASSLGQGSANYGYTF; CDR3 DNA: TGTGCCAGCAGCTTAGGGCAGGGCAGCGCTAACTATGGCTACACCTTC
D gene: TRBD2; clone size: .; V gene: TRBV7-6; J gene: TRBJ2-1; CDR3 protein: CASNRGGTSYNEQFF; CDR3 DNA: TGTGCCAGTAACCGGGGGGGGACCTCCTACAATGAGCAGTTCTTC
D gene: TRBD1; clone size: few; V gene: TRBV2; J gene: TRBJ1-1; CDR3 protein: CASNSQGSNTEAFF; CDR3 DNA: TGTGCCAGCAATTCACAGGGGTCGAACACTGAAGCTTTCTTT
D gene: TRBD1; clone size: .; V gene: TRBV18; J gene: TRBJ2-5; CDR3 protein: CASSKGQQETQYF; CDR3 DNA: TGTGCCAGCTCAAAGGGACAGCAAGAGACCCAGTACTTC
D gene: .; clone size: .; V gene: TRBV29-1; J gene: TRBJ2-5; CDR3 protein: CSAHPPGYQETQYF; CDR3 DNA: TGCAGCGCTCATCCCCCGGGTTACCAAGAGACCCAGTACTTC